The clone carrying this TCR beta chain has ten or more counts. Its antigen is not identified. TCRdb ran MiXCR on the RT-PCR reads and lists one entry per CDR3 protein. Among about half a million distinct CDR3 sequences listed, 25% were seen once. These data originate in a study of response to subunit inactivated influenza vaccine. CDR3 length: 14 amino acids. V lost 3 bases and J lost 3, with 14 bases in between. Per germline, CDR1 DFQATT and CDR2 SNEGSKA (reference sequence). Regarding the study as a whole: Authors suggested each seasonal flu vaccination may recruit only limited numbers of new T cells.

This receptor was identified in a middle-aged man who received an inactivated influenza vaccine. Sequenced material: CD4+ T cells sorted from PBMCs, taken roughly 5 days after vaccination. The J gene is TRBJ1-1, the V gene TRBV20-1; maybe TRBD1 (6 bases). CDR3 nucleotide sequence: TGCAGTGCTAGGCCCAAGGGGGTAGACACTGAAGCTTTCTTT. It translates to CSARPKGVDTEAFF.